Below are 14 T cell receptor beta chains sequenced from a single sample in a study of T cell changes during pregnancy in multiple sclerosis. Profiled with immunoSEQ multiplex PCR; TCRdb holds only in-frame clones, not every one. This table has 40,000 to 65,000 clones, 80% to 95% appearing once. The specimen comprised CD4+ T cells from peripheral blood mononuclear cells, sampled in the third trimester of pregnancy. These receptors were taken from a female donor with multiple sclerosis, enrolled in a pregnancy study.

The chain is built from TRBV5-6 and TRBJ1-2, with 7 positions matching TRBD1. V trimming: 0 bases; J trimming: 8 bases; junction bases outside the gene matches: 4. CDR1 SGHDT and CDR2 YYEEEE come from the germline V gene. The CDR3 extends over 13 amino acids. The CDR3 region is CASSLDRGTGYTF. The CDR3 DNA reads TGTGCCAGCAGCTTGGACAGGGGAACCGGCTACACCTTC. The full variable domain, rest sourced from reference TRBV5-6 and TRBJ1-2, is DAGVTQSPTHLIKTRGQQVTLRCSPKSGHDTVSWYQQALGQGPQFIFQYYEEEERQRGNFPDRFSGHQFPNYSSELNVNALLLGDSALYLCASSLDRGTGYTFGSGTRLTVV.

The chain uses TRBV28 and TRBJ2-7, with 7 bases identical to TRBD2. This CDR3 region has 14 residues. In germline, CDR1 is MDHEN, CDR2 SYDVKM. V shed 10 bases, J shed 2 bases, and the junction held 11 bases outside the gene matches. This CDR3 reads CATARRGGAYEQYF. In DNA, the CDR3 is TGTGCCACGGCCCGACGTGGGGGGGCCTACGAGCAGTACTTC.

The chain employs TRBV6-5 and TRBJ2-5, with a weak D call TRBD2 (5 bases). The CDR3 extends over 15 amino acids. The V gene's germline CDR1 is MNHEY and CDR2 SVGAGI. Trimming cost V 0 bases and J 4 bases, with 12 bases left between them. In DNA, the CDR3 is TGTGCCAGCAGTTACTCCGAGCTAGCAGGAGAGACCCAGTACTTC. Its translation: CASSYSELAGETQYF.

The rearrangement links TRBV7-2 to TRBJ2-1, with TRBD1 matching 9 bases. V shed 1 base, J shed 11 bases, and the junction held 15 bases outside the gene matches. The CDR3 is 17 amino acids. Germline-derived CDR1 and CDR2 are SGHTA and FQGNSA. Written as DNA, the CDR3 is TGTGCCAGCAGCTTAGGGTGGGGGACAGGGAAGGGGAATCAGCAGTTCTTC. As protein: CASSLGWGTGKGNQQFF. The full variable domain, with the rest looked up from reference TRBV7-2 and TRBJ2-1, is GAGVSQSPSNKVTEKGKDVELRCDPISGHTALYWYRQSLGQGLEFLIYFQGNSAPDKSGLPSDRFSAERTGGSVSTLTIQRTQQEDSAVYLCASSLGWGTGKGNQQFFGPGTRLTVL.

The chain is built from TRBV7-8 and TRBJ2-3; perhaps TRBD2 as D (6 bases). V lost 1 base, J lost 8 bases, and 13 bases lay in between. There are 14 residues in the CDR3. Germline V gene sequence: CDR1 SGHVS, CDR2 FQNEAQ. CDR3: CASSLDGQGLTQYF. Here the CDR3 DNA reads TGTGCCAGCAGCTTAGACGGTCAGGGACTTACGCAGTATTTT.

This chain uses TRBV27 with TRBJ2-1; 10 bases align to TRBD2. Losses at the gene ends were 6 bases for V and 9 bases for J; bases not matched to a gene: 5. Looked up from germline, CDR1 is MNHEY and CDR2 is SMNVEV (reference sequence). The CDR3 spans 13 residues. The CDR3 sequence: CASRNLAGVEQFF. The DNA for the CDR3 is TGTGCCAGCAGGAACCTAGCGGGGGTTGAGCAGTTCTTC.

The CDR3 loop reads CASRSGTGLWTEAFF. CDR3 nucleotides: TGTGCCAGCAGGTCCGGGACAGGGTTATGGACTGAAGCTTTCTTT. The chain employs TRBV2 and TRBJ1-1, with 9 bases fitting TRBD1. This CDR3 contains 15 residues. The trim removed 6 bases at V and 5 bases at J, leaving 10 bases unmatched. Germline CDR1 SNHLY, CDR2 FYNNEI.

This rearrangement joins TRBV19 to TRBJ1-2; D is possibly TRBD1 (5 bases). CDR3 size: 15 residues. Trimming took 1 base from V and 4 from J, leaving 13 bases between them. CDR1 is LNHDA, CDR2 SQIVND, per germline (reference sequence). DNA of the CDR3: TGTGCCAGTAGTATAGTCGTGACAGCGACCTATGGCTACACCTTC. Residues: CASSIVVTATYGYTF.

V is TRBV12-5 and J is TRBJ1-1, with TRBD1 as a possible D gene (6 bases). The CDR3 extends over 16 amino acids. The germline CDR1 and CDR2 sequences are LGHNT and FRNRAP. V shed 4 bases and J shed 2 bases, with 17 bases lying between them. CDR3 coding DNA: TGTGCTAGTGGTTCCACCATTCTGGGACAAAACACTGAAGCTTTCTTT. It yields the protein CASGSTILGQNTEAFF.

The chain has TRBV6-5 and TRBJ1-2, with D possibly TRBD1 on 6 matching bases. V was pared by 5 bases and J by 5 bases, with 18 bases between. The germline V gene encodes CDR1 MNHEY and CDR2 SVGAGI. This CDR3 region has 15 residues. The CDR3, as DNA: TGTGCCAGCAGTCACCGGGACATCCTGAAGTATGGCTACACCTTC. It yields the protein CASSHRDILKYGYTF.

The chain carries TRBV29-1 and TRBJ1-1; D gene unclear. Trimming removed 5 bases at V and 1 base at J, with 8 bases between. The CDR3 has 12 amino acids. Looked up from germline, CDR1 is SQVTM and CDR2 is ANQGSEA. In nucleotides, the CDR3 is TGCAGCGTTTCGGGAGCGAACACTGAAGCTTTCTTT. This sequence encodes CSVSGANTEAFF.

This chain links TRBV27 with TRBJ1-5; 7 bases match TRBD1. The CDR3 is 15 residues long. Germline CDR1 and CDR2: MNHEY and SMNVEV (reference sequence). V trimming: 5 bases; J trimming: 2 bases; junction bases outside the gene matches: 6. This CDR3 reads CASSLTGLGNQPQHF. In nucleotides, the CDR3 is TGTGCCAGCAGTCTGACAGGGTTGGGCAATCAGCCCCAGCATTTT.

This clone was observed once. The rearrangement links TRBV19 to TRBJ2-3, with a possible D match to TRBD2 (6 bases). V shed 5 bases and J shed 5 bases, with 14 bases lying between them. CDR3 length: 14 amino acids. From germline, CDR1 is LNHDA and CDR2 SQIVND (reference sequence). CDR3: CASSVGLREDTQYF. CDR3 nucleotide sequence: TGTGCCAGTAGTGTGGGACTTCGGGAAGATACGCAGTATTTT.

CDR3 region: CASSYSMTGLVEKLFF. The DNA of the CDR3 is TGTGCCAGCAGTTACTCGATGACAGGGTTAGTTGAAAAACTGTTTTTT. V gene TRBV6-6 combines with J gene TRBJ1-4, with 7 bases identical to TRBD1. The CDR3 is 16 amino acids. Looked up from germline, CDR1 is MNHNY and CDR2 is SVGAGI (reference sequence). The junction had 8 bases not matched to a gene; V was cut back by 0 bases and J by 7 bases.